This T cell receptor (beta chain) was documented in a study of T-cell reconstitution after alpha-beta-depleted transplantation in children. The library targeted TCRbeta and was prepared with unique molecular identifiers. A single record per CDR3 protein comes from TCRdb applying MiXCR to the PCR reads. The table records 640,000 or so distinct CDR3 sequences, roughly 17% of them present only once. This CDR3 region has 13 residues. Germline V CDR1 and CDR2: SGHKS, YYEKEE (reference sequence). With V trimmed by 5 bases and J by 7 bases, 9 bases remained unmatched. The chain joins TRBV5-5 to TRBJ2-7; 7 nucleotides align to TRBD2. Sequencing was performed on PBMCs from the stem cell graft donor, taken from the stem cell graft. The sequence was collected from a human donor who donated a stem cell graft to a child with acute myeloid leukemia. For the CDR3, the DNA is TGTGCCAGCAGTCCGGGACCGGGGGGTGAGCAGTACTTC. Protein: CASSPGPGGEQYF. Using reference TRBV5-5 and TRBJ2-7 for the parts outside the CDR3, the full variable domain is DAGVTQSPTHLIKTRGQQVTLRCSPISGHKSVSWYQQVLGQGPQFIFQYYEKEERGRGNFPDRFSARQFPNYSSELNVNALLLGDSALYLCASSPGPGGEQYFGPGTRLTVT.